Sequencing of this T cell receptor beta chain was carried out in a study of CD8+CD57+ T cells in acquired aplastic anemia (dated by TCRdb to 2016 to 2019). Notes on the research overall: Extracted DNA from sorted CD4+ and CD8+ cells averaged around 3.2 ug, ranging from roughly 0.17 to 27.4 ug. For healthy donor samples, the average read count was around 9.8 million for CD4+ cells and 11 million to 13 million for CD8+ cells. Beyond this particular receptor, the publication reports: Between patients and healthy controls, no significant difference in CD8+ Simpson's diversity was found (P=0.060). Although twenty-nine CD8+ CDR3 sequences were shared by patients and controls, these sequences appeared highly expressed in patients and within the immunodominant clones of patients.

TCR beta VDJ combination and CDR3 sequence profiling used genomic DNA as the template. An Illumina HiSeq 2000 was the platform used for TCR repertoire sequencing. On the study's bioinformatics: Repertoires were assessed using TRBV/TRBJ rearrangement plots, CDR3 size and DJ length profiles, and Simpson's diversity index. The most abundant DNA sequence in the deep sequencing data was defined as the immunodominant clone. CDR3 amino acid sequences were checked for sharing between subjects and were compared against published repertoires and the VDJdb database. TCRdb trimmed the raw reads at Q25, called clones with MiXCR and kept productive beta chains. Rows merge per CDR3 protein into single entries with the most common DNA and genes. The V and J calls follow TCRdb's processing rather than the paper's. This sample comprises 120,000 or so distinct CDR3 sequences, about 46% of them detected only once. The ten largest clonotypes hold roughly 2.6% of the sample.

Many counts were recorded for this clonotype. Its antigen is not yet known. There are no base qualities to consult, and no much larger clone falls within one base. In the study, sorted CD4+ and CD8+ blood T cells from patients with severe aplastic anemia and from healthy subjects underwent deep sequencing of TCR repertoires. Ficoll-Paque density gradient centrifugation was used to isolate peripheral blood mononuclear cells. CD4+ and CD8+ T cells were sorted by FACS or magnetic beads before DNA extraction. CDR1 SEHNR and CDR2 FQNEAQ are derived from the germline V gene (reference sequence). V is clipped by 1 base and J by 7 bases, and the sequence between their germline boundaries is 11 bases long. CDR3 length: 14 amino acids, cysteine to phenylalanine. The read is trimmed to its CDR3 DNA, 42 bases read in frame from base 1.

The sequence is built from TRBV7-9 and TRBJ2-1, with a tentative D gene TRBD2 over 5 matching bases. The sample comprised sorted CD4+, CD8+, or CD8+CD57+ T cells (not recorded which) from PBMCs. This clonotype was obtained from a human donor in good health, serving as a control. The CDR3 has the sequence CASSLVAGRNEQFF. In nucleotides, the sequence is TGTGCCAGCAGCTTAGTTGCGGGCCGAAATGAGCAGTTCTTC.